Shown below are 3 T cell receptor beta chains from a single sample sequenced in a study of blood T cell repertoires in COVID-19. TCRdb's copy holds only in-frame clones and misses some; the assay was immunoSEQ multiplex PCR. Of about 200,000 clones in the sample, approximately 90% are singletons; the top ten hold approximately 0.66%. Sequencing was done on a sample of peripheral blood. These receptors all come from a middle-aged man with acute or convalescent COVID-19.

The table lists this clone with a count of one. This chain's CDR3 is CASSVALRQTGGTETQYF. As DNA, the CDR3 is TGTGCCAGCAGCGTAGCGCTCCGACAAACAGGGGGCACAGAGACCCAGTACTTC. J is TRBJ2-5 and V is TRBV9, with 9 bases fitting TRBD1. Germline-derived CDR1 and CDR2 are SGDLS and YYNGEE. The ends lost 0 bases at V and 4 bases at J; junction bases unmatched: 13. This CDR3 spans 18 amino acids.

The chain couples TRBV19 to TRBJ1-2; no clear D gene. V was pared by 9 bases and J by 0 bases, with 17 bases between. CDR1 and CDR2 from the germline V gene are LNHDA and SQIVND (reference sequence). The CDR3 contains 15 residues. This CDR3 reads CASQPLGATNYGYTF. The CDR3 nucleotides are TGTGCCAGCCAACCCCTAGGAGCCACTAACTATGGCTACACCTTC.

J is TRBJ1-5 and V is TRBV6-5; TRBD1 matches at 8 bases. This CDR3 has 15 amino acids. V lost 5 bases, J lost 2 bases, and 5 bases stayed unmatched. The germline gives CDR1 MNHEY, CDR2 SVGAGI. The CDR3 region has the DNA TGTGCCAGCAGTACAGACAGGGGTGGCAATCAGCCCCAGCATTTT. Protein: CASSTDRGGNQPQHF.